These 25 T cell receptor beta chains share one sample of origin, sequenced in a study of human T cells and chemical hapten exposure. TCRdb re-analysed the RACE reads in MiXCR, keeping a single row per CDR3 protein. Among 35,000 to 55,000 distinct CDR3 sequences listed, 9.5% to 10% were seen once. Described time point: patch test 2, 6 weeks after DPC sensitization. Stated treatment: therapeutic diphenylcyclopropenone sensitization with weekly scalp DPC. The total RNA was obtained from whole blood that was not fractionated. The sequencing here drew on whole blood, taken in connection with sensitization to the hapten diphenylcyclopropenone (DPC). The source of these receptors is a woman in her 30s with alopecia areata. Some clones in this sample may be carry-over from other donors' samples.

As DNA, the CDR3 is TGCAGCGCCCGGACAGGGGACAATGAGCAGTTCTTC. The encoded protein is CSARTGDNEQFF. This chain links TRBV29-1 with TRBJ2-1, with 9 bases lining up with TRBD1. Germline trimming cut 7 bases from V and 5 bases from J; bases unmatched to any gene: 3. CDR1 and CDR2 from the germline V gene are SQVTM and ANQGSEA. The CDR3 has 12 amino acids.

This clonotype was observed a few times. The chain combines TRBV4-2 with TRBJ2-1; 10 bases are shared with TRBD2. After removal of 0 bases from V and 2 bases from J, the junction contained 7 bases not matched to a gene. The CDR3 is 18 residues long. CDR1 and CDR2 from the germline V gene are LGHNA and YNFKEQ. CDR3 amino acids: CASSQDGPSGGPYNEQFF. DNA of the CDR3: TGTGCCAGCAGCCAAGATGGTCCTAGCGGGGGACCCTACAATGAGCAGTTCTTC.

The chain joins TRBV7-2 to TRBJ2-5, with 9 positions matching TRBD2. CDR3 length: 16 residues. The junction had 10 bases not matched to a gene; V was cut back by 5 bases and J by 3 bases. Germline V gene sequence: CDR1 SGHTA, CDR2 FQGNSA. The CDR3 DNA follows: TGTGCCAGCAGCCCCCTTGGCGGGGGGGCGAAAGAGACCCAGTACTTC. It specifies CASSPLGGGAKETQYF.

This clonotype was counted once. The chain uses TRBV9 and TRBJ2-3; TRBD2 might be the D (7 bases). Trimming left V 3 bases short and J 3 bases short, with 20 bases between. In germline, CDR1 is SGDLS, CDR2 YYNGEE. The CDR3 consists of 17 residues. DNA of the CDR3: TGTGCCAGCAGCGCCAGCAGTGGCGGGGGCGGTACAGATACGCAGTATTTT. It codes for CASSASSGGGGTDTQYF.

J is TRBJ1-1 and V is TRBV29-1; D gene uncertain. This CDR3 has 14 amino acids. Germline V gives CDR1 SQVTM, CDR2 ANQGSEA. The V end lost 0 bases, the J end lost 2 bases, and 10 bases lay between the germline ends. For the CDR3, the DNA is TGCAGCGTTGAAGATCCACGAAGAAACACTGAAGCTTTCTTT. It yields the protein CSVEDPRRNTEAFF.

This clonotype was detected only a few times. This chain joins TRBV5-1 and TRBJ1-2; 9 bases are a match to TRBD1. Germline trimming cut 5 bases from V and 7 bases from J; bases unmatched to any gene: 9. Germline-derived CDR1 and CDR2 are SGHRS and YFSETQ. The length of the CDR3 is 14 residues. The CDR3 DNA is TGCGCCAGCAGACCTAGACAGGGGGAGGCTGGCTACACCTTC. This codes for CASRPRQGEAGYTF.

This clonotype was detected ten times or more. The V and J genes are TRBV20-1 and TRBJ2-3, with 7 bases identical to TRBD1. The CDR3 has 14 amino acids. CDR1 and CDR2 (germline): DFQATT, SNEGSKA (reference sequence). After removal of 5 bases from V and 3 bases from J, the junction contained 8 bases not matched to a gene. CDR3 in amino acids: CSAARGSGTDTQYF. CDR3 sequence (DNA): TGCAGTGCTGCCAGGGGGTCGGGGACAGATACGCAGTATTTT.

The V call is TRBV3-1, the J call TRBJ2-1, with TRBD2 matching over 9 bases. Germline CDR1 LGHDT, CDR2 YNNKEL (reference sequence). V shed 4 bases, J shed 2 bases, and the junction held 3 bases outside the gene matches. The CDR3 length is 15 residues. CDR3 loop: CASSPQRGAYNEQFF. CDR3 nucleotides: TGTGCCAGCAGCCCACAGCGGGGGGCCTACAATGAGCAGTTCTTC.

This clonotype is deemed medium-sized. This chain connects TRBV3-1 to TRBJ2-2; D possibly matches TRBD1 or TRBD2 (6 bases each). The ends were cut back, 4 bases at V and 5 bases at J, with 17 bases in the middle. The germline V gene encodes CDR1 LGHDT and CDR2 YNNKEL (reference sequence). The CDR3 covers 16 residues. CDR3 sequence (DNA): TGTGCCAGCAGCCGGTTAGGGGGGCGAAGGACCGGGGAGCTGTTTTTT. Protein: CASSRLGGRRTGELFF.

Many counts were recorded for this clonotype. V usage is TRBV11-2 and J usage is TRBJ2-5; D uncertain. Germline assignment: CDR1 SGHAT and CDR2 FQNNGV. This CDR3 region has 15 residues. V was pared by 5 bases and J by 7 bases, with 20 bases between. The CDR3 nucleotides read TGTGCCAGCAGCGCGTACCAGACCGGGTTAGGGACCCAGTACTTC. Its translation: CASSAYQTGLGTQYF.

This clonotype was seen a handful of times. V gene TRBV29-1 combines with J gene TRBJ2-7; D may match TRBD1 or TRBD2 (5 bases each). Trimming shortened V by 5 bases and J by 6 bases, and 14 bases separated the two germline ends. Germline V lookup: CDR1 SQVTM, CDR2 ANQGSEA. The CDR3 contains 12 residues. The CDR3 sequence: CSVPAGRGEQYF. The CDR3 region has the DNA TGCAGCGTTCCCGCAGGGAGAGGCGAGCAGTACTTC.

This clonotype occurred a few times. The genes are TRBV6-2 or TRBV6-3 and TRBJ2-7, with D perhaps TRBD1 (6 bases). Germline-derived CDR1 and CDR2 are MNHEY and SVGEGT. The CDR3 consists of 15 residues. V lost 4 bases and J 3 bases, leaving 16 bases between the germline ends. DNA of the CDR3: TGTGCCAGCAGTTTCGGCCAGGGGAGAAACTACGAGCAGTACTTC. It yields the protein CASSFGQGRNYEQYF.

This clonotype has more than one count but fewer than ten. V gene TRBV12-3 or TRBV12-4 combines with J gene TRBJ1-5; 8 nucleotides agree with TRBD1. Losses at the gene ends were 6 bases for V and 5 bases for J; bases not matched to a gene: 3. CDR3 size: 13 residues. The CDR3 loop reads CASSMDRDQPQHF. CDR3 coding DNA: TGTGCCAGCAGCATGGACAGGGATCAGCCCCAGCATTTT.

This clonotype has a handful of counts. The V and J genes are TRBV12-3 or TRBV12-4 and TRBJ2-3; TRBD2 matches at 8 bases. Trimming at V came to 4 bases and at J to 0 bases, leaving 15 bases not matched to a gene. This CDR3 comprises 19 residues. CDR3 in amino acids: CASSSVRRGARFSTDTQYF. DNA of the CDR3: TGTGCCAGCAGTTCAGTCCGGCGGGGGGCCAGGTTTAGCACAGATACGCAGTATTTT.

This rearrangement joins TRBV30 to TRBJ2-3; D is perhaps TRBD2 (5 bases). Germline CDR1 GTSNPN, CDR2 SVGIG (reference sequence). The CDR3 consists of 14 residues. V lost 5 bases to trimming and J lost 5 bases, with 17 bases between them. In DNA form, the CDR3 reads TGTGCCTGGTCGAGGGCGGGCGGTCGAGATACGCAGTATTTT. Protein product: CAWSRAGGRDTQYF.

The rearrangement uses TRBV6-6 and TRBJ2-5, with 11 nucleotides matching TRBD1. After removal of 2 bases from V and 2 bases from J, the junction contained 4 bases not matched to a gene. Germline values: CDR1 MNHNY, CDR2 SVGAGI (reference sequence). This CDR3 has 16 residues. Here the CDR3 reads CASSYSGQGAQETQYF. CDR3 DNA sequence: TGTGCCAGCAGTTACAGCGGACAGGGGGCTCAAGAGACCCAGTACTTC.

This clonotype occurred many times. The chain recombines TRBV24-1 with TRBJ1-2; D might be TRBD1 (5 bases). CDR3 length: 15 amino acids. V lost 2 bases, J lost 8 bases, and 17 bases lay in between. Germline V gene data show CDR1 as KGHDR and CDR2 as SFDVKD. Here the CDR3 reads CATSDSRTRFGGYTF. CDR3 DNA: TGTGCCACCAGTGATTCACGGACAAGGTTCGGCGGCTACACCTTC.

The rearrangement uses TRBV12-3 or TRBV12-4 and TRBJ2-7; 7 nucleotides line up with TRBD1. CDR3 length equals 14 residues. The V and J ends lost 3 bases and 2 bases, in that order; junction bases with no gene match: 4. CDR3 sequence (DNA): TGTGCCAGCAGTTTTACCGGGACAGCCTACGAGCAGTACTTC. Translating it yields CASSFTGTAYEQYF.

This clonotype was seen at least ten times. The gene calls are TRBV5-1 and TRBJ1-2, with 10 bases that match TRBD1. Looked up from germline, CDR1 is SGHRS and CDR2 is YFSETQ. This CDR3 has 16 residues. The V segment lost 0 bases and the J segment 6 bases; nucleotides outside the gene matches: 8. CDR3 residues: CASSLDARQGANGYTF. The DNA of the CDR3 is TGCGCCAGCAGCTTGGATGCCCGACAGGGGGCGAATGGCTACACCTTC.

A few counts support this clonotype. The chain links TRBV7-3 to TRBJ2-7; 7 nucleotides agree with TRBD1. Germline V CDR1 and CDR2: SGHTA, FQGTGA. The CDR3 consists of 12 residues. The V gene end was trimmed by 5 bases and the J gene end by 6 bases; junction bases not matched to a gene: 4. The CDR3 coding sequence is TGTGCCAGCAGCACTTACAGGGGCGAGCAGTACTTC. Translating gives CASSTYRGEQYF.

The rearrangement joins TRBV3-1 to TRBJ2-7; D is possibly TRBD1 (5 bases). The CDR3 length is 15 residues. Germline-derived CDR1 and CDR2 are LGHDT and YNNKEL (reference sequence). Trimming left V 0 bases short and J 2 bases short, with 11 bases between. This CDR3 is CASSQDRASTYEQYF. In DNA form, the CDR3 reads TGTGCCAGCAGCCAAGACAGGGCCTCTACCTACGAGCAGTACTTC.

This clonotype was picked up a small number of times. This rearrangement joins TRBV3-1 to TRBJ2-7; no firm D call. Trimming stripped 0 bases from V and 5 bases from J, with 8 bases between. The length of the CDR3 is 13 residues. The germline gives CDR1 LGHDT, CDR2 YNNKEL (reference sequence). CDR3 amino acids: CASSQEPEDEQYF. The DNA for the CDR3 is TGTGCCAGCAGCCAAGAGCCCGAAGACGAGCAGTACTTC.

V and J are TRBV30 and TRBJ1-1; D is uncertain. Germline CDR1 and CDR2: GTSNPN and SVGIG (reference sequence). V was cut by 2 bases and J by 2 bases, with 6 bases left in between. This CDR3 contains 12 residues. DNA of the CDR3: TGTGCCTGGAGTCCCGGAAACACTGAAGCTTTCTTT. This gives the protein CAWSPGNTEAFF.

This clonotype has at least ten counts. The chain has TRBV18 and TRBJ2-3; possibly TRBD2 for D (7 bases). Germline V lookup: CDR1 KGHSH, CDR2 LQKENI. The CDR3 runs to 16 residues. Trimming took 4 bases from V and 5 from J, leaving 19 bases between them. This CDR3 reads CASSLDAGARGDTQYF. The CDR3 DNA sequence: TGTGCCAGCTCACTTGACGCGGGGGCCCGGGGAGATACGCAGTATTTT.

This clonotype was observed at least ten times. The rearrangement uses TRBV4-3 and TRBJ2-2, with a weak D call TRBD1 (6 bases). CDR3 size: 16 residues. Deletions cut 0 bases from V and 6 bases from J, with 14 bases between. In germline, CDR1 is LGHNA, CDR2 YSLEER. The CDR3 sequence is CASSQDLTGLPGELFF. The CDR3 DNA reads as TGCGCCAGCAGCCAAGATCTTACAGGGCTCCCCGGGGAGCTGTTTTTT.